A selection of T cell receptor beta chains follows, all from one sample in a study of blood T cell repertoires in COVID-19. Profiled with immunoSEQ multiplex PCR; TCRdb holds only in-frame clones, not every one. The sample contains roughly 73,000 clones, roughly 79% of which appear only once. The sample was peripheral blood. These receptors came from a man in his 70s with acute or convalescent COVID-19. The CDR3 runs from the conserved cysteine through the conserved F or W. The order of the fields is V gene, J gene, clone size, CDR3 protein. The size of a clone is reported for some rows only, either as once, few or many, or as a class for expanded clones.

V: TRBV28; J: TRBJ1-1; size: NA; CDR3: CASRPYKYTEAFF
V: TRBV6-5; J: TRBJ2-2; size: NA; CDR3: CASRREGGELFF
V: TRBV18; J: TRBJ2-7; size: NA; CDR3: CASSLGREAYEQYF
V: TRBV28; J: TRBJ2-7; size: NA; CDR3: CASSPPGQDEQYF
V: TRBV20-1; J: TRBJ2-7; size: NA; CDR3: CSASLAGSSSYEQYF
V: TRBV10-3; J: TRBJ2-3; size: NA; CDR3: CAISEGGLADTQYF
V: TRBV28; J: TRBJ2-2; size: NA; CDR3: CASTLGVAGAGELFF
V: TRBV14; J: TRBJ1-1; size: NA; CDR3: CASSQEAGRAEAFF
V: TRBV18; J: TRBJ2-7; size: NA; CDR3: CASSPLDRGRPYEQYF
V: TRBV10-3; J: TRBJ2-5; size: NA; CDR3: CAISESYRGSETQYF
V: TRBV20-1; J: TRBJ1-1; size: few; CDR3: CSASRGYSQGTEAFF
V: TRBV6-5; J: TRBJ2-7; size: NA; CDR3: CASRSSGNYEQYF
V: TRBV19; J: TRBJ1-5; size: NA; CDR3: CASSIERIRGGSNQPQHF
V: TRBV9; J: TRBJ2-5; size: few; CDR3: CASSTNPTGGQETQYF
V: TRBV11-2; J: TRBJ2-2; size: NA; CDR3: CASSLAGQNTGELFF
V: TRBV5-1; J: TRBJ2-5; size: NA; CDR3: CASSNSGREGETQYF
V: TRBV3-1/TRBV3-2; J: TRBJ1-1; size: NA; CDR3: CASSHGDSPNTEAFF
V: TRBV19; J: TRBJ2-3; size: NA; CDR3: CASSIVAHRGTDTQYF
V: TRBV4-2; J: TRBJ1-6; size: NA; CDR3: CASSQDTRGNYSPLHF
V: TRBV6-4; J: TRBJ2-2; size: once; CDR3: CASSGTGGDTGELFF
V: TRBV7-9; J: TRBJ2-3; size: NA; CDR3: CASSPRLAGEVLGTDTQYF
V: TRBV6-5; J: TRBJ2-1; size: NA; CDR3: CASKPTGGPYNEQFF
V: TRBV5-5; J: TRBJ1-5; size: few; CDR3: CASSLTPFGPQHF
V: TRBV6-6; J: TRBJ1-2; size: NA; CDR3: CASSFPPNYGYTF
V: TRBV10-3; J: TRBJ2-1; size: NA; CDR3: CAISEGTSNEQFF
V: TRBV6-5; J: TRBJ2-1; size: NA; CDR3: CASSGWDNDEQFF
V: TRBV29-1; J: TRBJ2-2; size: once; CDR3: CSARSGSGYTGELFF
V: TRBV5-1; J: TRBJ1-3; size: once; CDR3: CASSSDNSGNTIYF
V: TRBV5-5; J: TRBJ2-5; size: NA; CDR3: CASSLNRVVETQYF
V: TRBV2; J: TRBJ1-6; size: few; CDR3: CASSDRQGNSPLHF
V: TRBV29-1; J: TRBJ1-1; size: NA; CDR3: CSVGGQGGSRAFF
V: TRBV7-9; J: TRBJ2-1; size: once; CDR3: CASSPLYGQRDGEYNEQFF
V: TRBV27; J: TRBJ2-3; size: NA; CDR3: CASVESRGTDTQYF
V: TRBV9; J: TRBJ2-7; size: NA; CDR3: CASSVASSGRLYEQYF
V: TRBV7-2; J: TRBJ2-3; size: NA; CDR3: CASRTTGTDTQYF
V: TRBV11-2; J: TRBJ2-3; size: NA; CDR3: CASSFLTDTQYF
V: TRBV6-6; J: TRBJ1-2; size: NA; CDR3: CASTPFLNYGYTF
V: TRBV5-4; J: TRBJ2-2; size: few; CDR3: CASTMGTGFFSGELFF
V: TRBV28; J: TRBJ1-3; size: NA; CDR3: CASISRQGSSGNTIYF
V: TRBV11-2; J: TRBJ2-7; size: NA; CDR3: CASSLAGVAYEQYF
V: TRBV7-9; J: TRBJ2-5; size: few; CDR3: CASSLYGQVLGTQYF
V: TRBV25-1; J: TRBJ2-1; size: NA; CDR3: CASGLTNEQFF
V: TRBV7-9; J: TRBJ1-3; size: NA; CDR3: CASSPPTRAVGNTIYF
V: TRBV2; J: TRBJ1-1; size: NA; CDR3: CASSEQGFTEAFF
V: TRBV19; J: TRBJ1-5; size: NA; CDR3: CASSTGVRGQPQHF
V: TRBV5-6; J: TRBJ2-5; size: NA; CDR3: CASRPGQQETQYF
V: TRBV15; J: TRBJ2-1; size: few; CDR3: CATSRDVGGGYNEQFF
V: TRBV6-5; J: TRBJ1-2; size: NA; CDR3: CASIHPLDSYGYTF
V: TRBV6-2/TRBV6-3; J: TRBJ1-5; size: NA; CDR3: CASSYGGSQHF
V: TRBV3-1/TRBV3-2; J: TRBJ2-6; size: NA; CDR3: CASSRDRAVSGANVLTF
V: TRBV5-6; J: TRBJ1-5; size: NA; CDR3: CASSGGRVNQPQHF
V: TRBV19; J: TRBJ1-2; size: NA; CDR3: CASTLDRDHGYTF